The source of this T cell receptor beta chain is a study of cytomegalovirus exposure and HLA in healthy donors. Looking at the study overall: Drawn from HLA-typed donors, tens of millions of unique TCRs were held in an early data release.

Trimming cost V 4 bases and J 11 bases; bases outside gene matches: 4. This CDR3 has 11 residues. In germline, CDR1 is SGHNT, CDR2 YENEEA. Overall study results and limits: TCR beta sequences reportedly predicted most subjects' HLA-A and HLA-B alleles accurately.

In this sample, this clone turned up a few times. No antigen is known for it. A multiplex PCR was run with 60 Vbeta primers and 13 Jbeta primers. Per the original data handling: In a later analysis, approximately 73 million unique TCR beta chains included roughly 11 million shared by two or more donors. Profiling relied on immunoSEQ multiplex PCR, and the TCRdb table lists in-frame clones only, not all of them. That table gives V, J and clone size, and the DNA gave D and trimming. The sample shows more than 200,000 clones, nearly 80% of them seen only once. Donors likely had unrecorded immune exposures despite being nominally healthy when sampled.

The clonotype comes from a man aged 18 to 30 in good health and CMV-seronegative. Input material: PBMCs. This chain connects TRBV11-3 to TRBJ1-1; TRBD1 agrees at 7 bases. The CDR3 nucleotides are TGTGCCAGCAGCTCTGACAGGGCGGCTTTCTTT. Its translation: CASSSDRAAFF.